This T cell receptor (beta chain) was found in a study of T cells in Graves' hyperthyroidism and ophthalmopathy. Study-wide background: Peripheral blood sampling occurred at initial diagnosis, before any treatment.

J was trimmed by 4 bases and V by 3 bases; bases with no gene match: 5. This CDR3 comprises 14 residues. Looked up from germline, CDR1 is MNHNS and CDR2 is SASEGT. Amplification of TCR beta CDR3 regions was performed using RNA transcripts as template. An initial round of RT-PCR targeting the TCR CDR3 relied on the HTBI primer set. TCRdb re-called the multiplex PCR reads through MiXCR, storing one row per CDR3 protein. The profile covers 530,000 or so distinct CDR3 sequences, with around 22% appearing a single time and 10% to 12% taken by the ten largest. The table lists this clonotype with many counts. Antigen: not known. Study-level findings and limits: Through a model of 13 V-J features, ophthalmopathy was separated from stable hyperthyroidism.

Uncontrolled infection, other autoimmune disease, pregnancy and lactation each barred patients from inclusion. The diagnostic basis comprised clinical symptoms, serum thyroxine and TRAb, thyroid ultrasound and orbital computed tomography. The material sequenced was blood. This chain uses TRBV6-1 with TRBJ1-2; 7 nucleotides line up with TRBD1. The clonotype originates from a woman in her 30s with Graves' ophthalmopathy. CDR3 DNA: TGTGCCAGCAGTGAGGGGACAGAAATCTATGGCTACACCTTC. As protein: CASSEGTEIYGYTF.